Listed below are T cell receptor beta chains from one sample, sequenced in a study of human thymus T cells. Assay: immunoSEQ multiplex PCR; the TCRdb copy retains only in-frame clones and omits some. Of roughly 77,000 clones listed, about 95% were seen once; the top ten hold about 0.03%. Material: thymus tissue. These receptors originate from a girl younger than two with a congenital heart defect but otherwise immunologically healthy. Each CDR3 is given with its conserved first and last residue. The D gene is left open where the match is weak. The size of a clone is reported for some rows only, either as once, few or many, or as a class for expanded clones.

d_gene	len	v_gene	abundance	j_gene	CDR3nt	CDR3aa
-	19	TRBV5-1	-	TRBJ1-2	TGCGCCAGCAGCTTGGCACCCCCAGGGACCCCAAATCTTGACTATGGCTACACCTTC	CASSLAPPGTPNLDYGYTF
-	18	TRBV4-3	-	TRBJ2-5	TGCGCCAGCAGCCAAGATCTCGATTGGGAGAGGGGGTCAGAGACCCAGTACTTC	CASSQDLDWERGSETQYF
TRBD2	19	TRBV9	-	TRBJ2-3	TGTGCCAGCAGAGCAGACTCCCCGACTAGCTACGGCTCTACAGATACGCAGTATTTT	CASRADSPTSYGSTDTQYF
-	19	TRBV12-5	-	TRBJ1-4	TGTGCTAGTGGTTTGGTACAGAGCCCGCAAGAATCAACTAATGAAAAACTGTTTTTT	CASGLVQSPQESTNEKLFF
TRBD2	17	TRBV7-3	-	TRBJ2-3	TGTGCCAGCAGCTCAAGCCCAGCGGGAGAGGAGACAGATACGCAGTATTTT	CASSSSPAGEETDTQYF
-	12	TRBV28	-	TRBJ2-5	TGTGCCAGCAAGCGGCTCCAAGAGACCCAGTACTTC	CASKRLQETQYF
TRBD2	14	TRBV11-2	-	TRBJ2-1	TGTGCCAGCAGCTTGGGAGGGAGCGTAGGTGAGCAGTTCTTC	CASSLGGSVGEQFF
-	15	TRBV7-3	few	TRBJ2-1	TGTGCCAGCAGCTTTCACCCCACCGGGCCCAATGAGCAGTTCTTC	CASSFHPTGPNEQFF
-	13	TRBV29-1	-	TRBJ1-3	TGCAGCGTTGAAACGGGTTTTGGAAACACCATATATTTT	CSVETGFGNTIYF
TRBD1	11	TRBV19	-	TRBJ2-7	TGTGCCAGTAGACAGGGGGACGAGCAGTACTTC	CASRQGDEQYF
-	15	TRBV11-2	-	TRBJ1-1	TGTGCCAGCAGCTTAAAGTTTAAAGGCGGCACTGAAGCTTTCTTT	CASSLKFKGGTEAFF
-	15	TRBV29-1	-	TRBJ2-1	TGCAGCGTTGAAGAATTAGCGGCCGAGTACAATGAGCAGTTCTTC	CSVEELAAEYNEQFF
-	13	TRBV6-5	-	TRBJ1-5	TGTGCCAGCGGCCGGGGCCCCGATCAGCCCCAGCATTTT	CASGRGPDQPQHF
-	20	TRBV5-8	-	TRBJ2-5	TGTGCCAGCAAATTTAGGCGCGACAGCGGGGACAAGGTTTGGCAAGAGACCCAGTACTTC	CASKFRRDSGDKVWQETQYF
TRBD2	17	TRBV7-2	once	TRBJ2-1	TGTGCCAGCAGCTTAAGGAGACTAGCGAGCTCCTACAATGAGCAGTTCTTC	CASSLRRLASSYNEQFF
TRBD2	17	TRBV7-9	-	TRBJ2-3	TGTGCCAGCAGGCTTACGACTAGCGGGGGAAGCACAGATACGCAGTATTTT	CASRLTTSGGSTDTQYF
-	14	TRBV7-2	-	TRBJ2-2	TGTGCCAGCAGCTTAAAGGGCCGATCCGGGGAGCTGTTTTTT	CASSLKGRSGELFF
-	15	TRBV28	-	TRBJ2-7	TGTGCCAGCAGGAGGGCGGGCCCTTCTTCCTACGAGCAGTACTTC	CASRRAGPSSYEQYF
-	14	TRBV18	-	TRBJ2-3	TGTGCCAGCTCACCACCGGTGGAATGCGATACGCAGTATTTT	CASSPPVECDTQYF
TRBD1	13	TRBV5-1	-	TRBJ2-5	TGCGCCAGCAGCCGGGACAGGGGAGGGACCCAGTACTTC	CASSRDRGGTQYF
-	17	TRBV5-8	-	TRBJ2-3	TGTGCCAGCAGTGGGGGCGATGGGAAGGAGCACACAGATACGCAGTATTTT	CASSGGDGKEHTDTQYF
-	13	TRBV5-1	-	TRBJ1-1	TGCGCCAGCAGGGGGGTCCGTAACACTGAAGCTTTCTTT	CASRGVRNTEAFF
-	15	TRBV7-9	-	TRBJ2-3	TGTGCCAGCAACCCCGGGACCAAAATTGCAGATACGCAGTATTTT	CASNPGTKIADTQYF
TRBD2	16	TRBV9	-	TRBJ2-7	TGTGCCAGCAGCGGACATCGACTAGCGGGACTGAACGAGCAGTACTTC	CASSGHRLAGLNEQYF
TRBD1	19	TRBV4-2	-	TRBJ2-4	TGTGCCAGCAGCCAAGAAGGGACAGGATATAAACTAGCCAAAAACATTCAGTACTTC	CASSQEGTGYKLAKNIQYF
-	14	TRBV6-6	-	TRBJ2-7	TGTGCCAGCAGTTACTTGACGGACTTCTACGAGCAGTACTTC	CASSYLTDFYEQYF
-	16	TRBV2	-	TRBJ1-3	TGTGCCAGCAGAGCTCTGGAACGGACGGTTGGAAACACCATATATTTT	CASRALERTVGNTIYF
-	16	TRBV28	-	TRBJ2-1	TGTGCCAGCAGTCCCGAAACAGGGGCGGGGAAAAATGAGCAGTTCTTC	CASSPETGAGKNEQFF
-	11	TRBV6-1	-	TRBJ2-3	TGTGCCAGCAATAGGGGGGATACGCAGTATTTT	CASNRGDTQYF
-	16	TRBV5-4	-	TRBJ2-1	TGTGCCAGCAGTCACTCGGGGGTCCCCCGCTACAATGAGCAGTTCTTC	CASSHSGVPRYNEQFF
-	18	TRBV5-6	once	TRBJ1-5	TGTGCCAGCAGCCCGATCCGGTCCTGGAGTCCCTGCAATCAGCCCCAGCATTTT	CASSPIRSWSPCNQPQHF
-	14	TRBV29-1	-	TRBJ1-1	TGCAGCGTTGAGAGAGGCAACCTCATCCCTGAAGCTTTCTTT	CSVERGNLIPEAFF
TRBD1	15	TRBV4-1	-	TRBJ2-7	TGCGCCAGCAGCCTGAGACAGGGTAAGTCCTACGAGCAGTACTTC	CASSLRQGKSYEQYF
-	18	TRBV4-1	once	TRBJ2-5	TGCGCCAGCAGCCAGGGGAGGGCCCTTGCCTTAAGGGGGGAGACCCAGTACTTC	CASSQGRALALRGETQYF
TRBD1	16	TRBV19	-	TRBJ2-1	TGTGCCAGTAGCCTACCGGGACAGGTTACGAAATGTGAGCAGTTCTTC	CASSLPGQVTKCEQFF
-	14	TRBV27	-	TRBJ2-5	TGTGCCAGCAGTTTATCAGGCAGCCAAGAGACCCAGTACTTC	CASSLSGSQETQYF
-	18	TRBV7-9	-	TRBJ2-2	TGTGCCAGCAGCTTATCGGCCCCGCAGGGAGCGAACACCGGGGAGCTGTTTTTT	CASSLSAPQGANTGELFF
-	19	TRBV11-2	-	TRBJ2-1	TGTGCCAGCAGCTTAAATGTCATGTCCATGAGGGGCGGTGGCAATGAGCAGTTCTTC	CASSLNVMSMRGGGNEQFF
-	13	TRBV5-1	-	TRBJ2-7	TGCGCCAGCAGTCCAGGGCGGGACTACGAGCAGTACTTC	CASSPGRDYEQYF
TRBD1	18	TRBV28	-	TRBJ2-6	TGTGCCAGCAGTTCGGGACAGGGGGCGAGGAATGGGGCCAACGTCCTGACTTTC	CASSSGQGARNGANVLTF
TRBD2	15	TRBV11-2	-	TRBJ2-2	TGTGCCAGCACCGGGACTAGTTACAACACCGGGGAGCTGTTTTTT	CASTGTSYNTGELFF
TRBD2	15	TRBV19	-	TRBJ2-1	TGTGCCAGTAGTGTAGCGGGAGGGCCCTACAATGAGCAGTTCTTC	CASSVAGGPYNEQFF
-	12	TRBV18	once	TRBJ1-1	TGTGCCAGCTCAAGGACGGGCACTGAAGCTTTCTTT	CASSRTGTEAFF
-	22	TRBV2	-	TRBJ2-7	TGTGCCAGCAGTGCAACAAAAATTGGCGGGACAGCTGGAAAGTTTACATTCTACGAGCAGTACTTC	CASSATKIGGTAGKFTFYEQYF
-	13	TRBV6-5	-	TRBJ1-5	TGTGCCAGCAGTTACTCTAGGGATCAGCCCCAGCATTTT	CASSYSRDQPQHF
TRBD1	19	TRBV7-8	-	TRBJ1-1	TGTGCCAGCAGCCCCGAAGGGACGGGACAGGGATATTTGAACACTGAAGCTTTCTTT	CASSPEGTGQGYLNTEAFF
TRBD2	14	TRBV27	-	TRBJ2-5	TGTGCCAGCCGCGAGACTAGCGGGAAGGAGACCCAGTACTTC	CASRETSGKETQYF